A selection of T cell receptor beta chains follows, all from one sample in a study of blood T cell repertoires in COVID-19. Some clones are missing from TCRdb's copy, which holds only in-frame ones; the method was immunoSEQ multiplex PCR. The data contain hundreds of thousands of clones, about nine tenths of them singletons. The material sequenced was peripheral blood. The receptors originated from a man younger than 30 with active or convalescent COVID-19. Each CDR3 is given with its conserved first and last residue. The D gene is left open where the match is weak. Clone size is given for some rows only: seen once, a few or many times, or a class if the clone is expanded.

-	TRBD1	16	TRBV5-1	TRBJ2-1	CASSLAYGQGPNEQFF	TGCGCCAGCAGCTTGGCCTACGGACAGGGACCCAATGAGCAGTTCTTC
-	TRBD2	16	TRBV7-8	TRBJ2-2	CASSKGLAGATGELFF	TGTGCCAGCAGCAAAGGACTAGCGGGAGCCACCGGGGAGCTGTTTTTT
-	-	13	TRBV5-6	TRBJ2-2	CASSWLPGGELFF	TGTGCCAGCAGCTGGCTCCCTGGTGGGGAGCTGTTTTTT
-	TRBD2	13	TRBV6-6	TRBJ2-1	CASGTSGGNEQFF	TGTGCCAGCGGAACTAGCGGGGGGAATGAGCAGTTCTTC
-	TRBD1	18	TRBV11-2	TRBJ1-6	CASSSPRTGGGMRSPLHF	TGTGCCAGCAGCTCCCCTCGGACAGGGGGCGGTATGCGTTCACCCCTCCACTTT
-	TRBD1	15	TRBV15	TRBJ2-1	CATSRGGQDFNEQFF	TGTGCCACCAGCAGGGGGGGACAGGACTTCAATGAGCAGTTCTTC
-	TRBD2	15	TRBV27	TRBJ2-3	CASSLLRTSADTQYF	TGTGCCAGCAGTTTATTGAGGACTAGTGCAGATACGCAGTATTTT
-	-	14	TRBV5-5	TRBJ2-7	CASSSGTWVYEQYF	TGTGCCAGCAGCTCGGGAACCTGGGTCTACGAGCAGTACTTC
-	-	15	TRBV7-2	TRBJ2-3	CASSTPPGAGDTQYF	TGTGCCAGCAGCACTCCCCCAGGGGCGGGTGATACGCAGTATTTT
once	TRBD2	12	TRBV9	TRBJ2-3	CASSVGEGTQYF	TGTGCCAGCAGCGTAGGGGAGGGTACGCAGTATTTT
-	TRBD2	13	TRBV2	TRBJ2-7	CASSELAEYEQYF	TGTGCCAGCAGTGAACTAGCGGAATACGAGCAGTACTTC
-	-	17	TRBV4-3	TRBJ1-2	CASSQDLLSPGNYGYTF	TGCGCCAGCAGCCAAGATCTTCTTTCTCCGGGTAACTATGGCTACACCTTC
-	TRBD1	15	TRBV28	TRBJ1-4	CASTGTGGRDEKLFF	TGTGCCAGCACCGGAACAGGGGGGCGTGATGAAAAACTGTTTTTT
-	-	13	TRBV11-2	TRBJ1-5	CASSSQWDQPQHF	TGTGCCAGCAGCTCACAGTGGGATCAGCCCCAGCATTTT
few	-	15	TRBV5-4	TRBJ2-2	CASYPDISNTGELFF	TGTGCCAGCTACCCGGACATTTCGAACACCGGGGAGCTGTTTTTT
few	-	13	TRBV19	TRBJ1-1	CASTGDRNTEAFF	TGTGCCAGTACCGGAGACAGAAACACTGAAGCTTTCTTT
few	TRBD1	17	TRBV3-1/TRBV3-2	TRBJ2-3	CASSPTGTGLSTDTQYF	TGTGCCAGCAGCCCTACCGGGACAGGGCTAAGCACAGATACGCAGTATTTT
-	TRBD1	15	TRBV6-5	TRBJ2-3	CASSRGQGLGDTQYF	TGTGCCAGCAGCCGCGGACAGGGGCTAGGAGATACGCAGTATTTT
-	TRBD1	13	TRBV19	TRBJ2-7	CASTHGQGYEQYF	TGTGCCAGTACTCACGGACAGGGGTACGAGCAGTACTTC
once	TRBD1	15	TRBV6-6	TRBJ1-5	CASRLDRGERQPQHF	TGTGCCAGCAGACTCGACAGGGGAGAGCGTCAGCCCCAGCATTTT
-	TRBD1	14	TRBV6-5	TRBJ2-7	CASQHPGQGYEQYF	TGTGCCAGTCAACATCCCGGACAGGGCTACGAGCAGTACTTC
-	-	13	TRBV5-6	TRBJ2-2	CASSLEGTGELFF	TGTGCCAGCAGTTTAGAGGGTACCGGGGAGCTGTTTTTT
-	-	13	TRBV2	TRBJ2-7	CASSDGAPYEQYF	TGTGCCAGCAGTGATGGGGCCCCCTACGAGCAGTACTTC
-	TRBD1	15	TRBV7-2	TRBJ1-5	CASSSAGTDNQPQHF	TGTGCCAGCAGCTCCGCCGGGACAGACAATCAGCCCCAGCATTTT
-	TRBD1	16	TRBV5-4	TRBJ1-2	CASSGGTGRIDYGYTF	TGTGCCAGCAGCGGGGGGACAGGGAGGATAGACTATGGCTACACCTTC
-	-	15	TRBV24-1	TRBJ1-5	CATSDPLSGNQPQHF	TGTGCCACCAGTGACCCCCTTTCAGGCAATCAGCCCCAGCATTTT
few	-	14	TRBV5-4	TRBJ1-1	CASSPGGWSTEAFF	TGTGCCAGCAGCCCCGGGGGGTGGAGCACTGAAGCTTTCTTT
-	-	11	TRBV7-2	TRBJ2-3	CASSSTDTQYF	TGTGCCAGCAGCTCAACAGATACGCAGTATTTT
-	TRBD1	16	TRBV28	TRBJ2-7	CASSPHPGTGGLEQYF	TGTGCCAGCAGTCCTCACCCCGGGACAGGGGGCTTGGAGCAGTACTTC
once	-	16	TRBV25-1	TRBJ2-3	CASSPGGLPSTDTQYF	TGTGCCAGCAGCCCCGGAGGACTCCCGAGCACAGATACGCAGTATTTT
-	TRBD1	15	TRBV7-8	TRBJ1-1	CASSPRDRPNTEAFF	TGTGCCAGCAGCCCGCGGGACAGGCCAAACACTGAAGCTTTCTTT
-	TRBD2	14	TRBV27	TRBJ2-7	CASSPGLRTYEQYF	TGTGCCAGCAGTCCGGGACTAAGGACCTACGAGCAGTACTTC
-	TRBD1	16	TRBV10-2	TRBJ1-6	CAREDDRGDYNSPLHF	TGCGCCCGAGAAGATGACAGGGGCGACTATAATTCACCCCTCCACTTT
once	TRBD1	16	TRBV3-1/TRBV3-2	TRBJ1-4	CASSPGTGVINEKLFF	TGTGCCAGCAGCCCTGGCACAGGGGTCATTAATGAAAAACTGTTTTTT
-	TRBD1	15	TRBV28	TRBJ1-5	CASRGQATINQPQHF	TGTGCCAGCAGGGGACAGGCGACGATAAATCAGCCCCAGCATTTT
-	TRBD2	17	TRBV28	TRBJ2-7	CASSLGMSGTFSYEQYF	TGTGCCAGCAGTTTAGGGATGAGCGGGACCTTCTCCTACGAGCAGTACTTC
-	-	15	TRBV11-2	TRBJ2-3	CASSRWGVSRDTQYF	TGTGCCAGCAGCCGGTGGGGGGTCAGTAGGGATACGCAGTATTTT
-	-	17	TRBV10-1	TRBJ1-6	CASSERGGDPGNSPLHF	TGCGCCAGCAGTGAGAGGGGGGGGGACCCCGGTAATTCACCCCTCCACTTT
-	-	15	TRBV18	TRBJ2-5	CASSRSTANQETQYF	TGTGCCAGCTCACGCTCGACAGCGAACCAAGAGACCCAGTACTTC
-	TRBD1	19	TRBV4-1	TRBJ1-4	CASSLRTGKGSRTNEKLFF	TGCGCCAGCAGCCTAAGGACAGGAAAGGGTTCCCGCACTAATGAAAAACTGTTTTTT
-	TRBD2	13	TRBV4-1	TRBJ2-1	CASSQPRTSGQFF	TGCGCCAGCAGCCAACCTCGGACTAGCGGTCAGTTCTTC
-	-	15	TRBV5-1	TRBJ2-3	CASSRRQADTDTQYF	TGCGCCAGCAGCCGCAGACAGGCGGACACAGATACGCAGTATTTT
-	-	15	TRBV18	TRBJ1-1	CASSPAAQGSTEAFF	TGTGCCAGCTCACCAGCGGCACAGGGCTCCACTGAAGCTTTCTTT
-	TRBD1	13	TRBV19	TRBJ1-3	CASLTGTGNTIYF	TGTGCCAGTCTGACAGGGACTGGAAACACCATATATTTT
-	TRBD1	14	TRBV6-5	TRBJ1-6	CASARDSSISPLHF	TGTGCCAGCGCCCGGGACAGCTCTATTTCACCCCTCCACTTT
-	TRBD1	18	TRBV11-3	TRBJ2-2	CASSPSPGQVTHTGELFF	TGTGCCAGCAGCCCATCCCCCGGACAGGTGACCCACACCGGGGAGCTGTTTTTT
few	TRBD1	15	TRBV5-1	TRBJ1-6	CASSRTGQGNSPLHF	TGCGCCAGCAGTCGCACTGGACAGGGAAATTCACCCCTCCACTTT
-	-	12	TRBV29-1	TRBJ2-5	CSVAPPGETQYF	TGCAGCGTGGCCCCGCCGGGAGAGACCCAGTACTTC
-	TRBD2	16	TRBV28	TRBJ2-2	CASSPLTSGSLGELFF	TGTGCCAGCAGTCCTTTGACTAGCGGGAGTCTCGGGGAGCTGTTTTTT
-	-	16	TRBV7-2	TRBJ1-3	CASSYNRVTSGNTIYF	TGTGCCAGCAGCTATAACAGGGTTACCTCTGGAAACACCATATATTTT
once	-	15	TRBV3-1/TRBV3-2	TRBJ1-5	CASSQDSGRNQPQHF	TGTGCCAGCAGCCAGGATAGCGGCCGCAATCAGCCCCAGCATTTT
-	TRBD1	12	TRBV4-1	TRBJ2-3	CASSKGGDTQYF	TGCGCCAGCAGCAAAGGGGGCGATACGCAGTATTTT
-	TRBD1	21	TRBV10-3	TRBJ2-2	CAISDVSGQGAQRSNTGELFF	TGTGCCATCAGTGATGTCTCGGGACAGGGGGCCCAAAGGTCTAACACCGGGGAGCTGTTTTTT
-	TRBD1	11	TRBV19	TRBJ1-5	CASGGGQPQHF	TGTGCCAGTGGAGGGGGCCAGCCCCAGCATTTT
-	-	17	TRBV11-2	TRBJ1-2	CASSLNKGRGKANGYTF	TGTGCCAGCAGCTTAAACAAGGGGAGGGGGAAGGCTAATGGCTACACCTTC